One and the same sample provided the 31 T cell receptor beta chains below, sequenced in a study of response to subunit inactivated influenza vaccine. MiXCR was run by TCRdb on the RT-PCR reads, yielding one entry per CDR3 protein. In the table there are 500,000 to 550,000 distinct CDR3 sequences, around 21% of which are singletons. These data are also associated with another study on T cells expressing NK-cell markers. That report adds: Generation of TCR beta cDNA was performed by 5'RACE template switching incorporating UMIs.

This specimen consisted of CD4+ T cells sorted from PBMCs, obtained 12 days after vaccination. Receptor source: a man over 45 who received an inactivated influenza vaccine.

The J gene is TRBJ2-7, the V gene TRBV20-1, with TRBD1 identical over 9 bases. The CDR3 extends over 13 amino acids. V was clipped by 4 bases and J by 3 bases; unmatched bases: 4. Per the germline V gene, CDR1 is DFQATT and CDR2 is SNEGSKA (reference sequence). The CDR3 region is CSAMDRGYYEQYF. Here the CDR3 DNA reads TGCAGTGCTATGGACAGGGGTTACTACGAGCAGTACTTC.

A few counts support this clonotype. The V gene is TRBV7-2, the J gene TRBJ2-7; D call uncertain. The ends were cut back, 4 bases at V and 2 bases at J, with 9 bases in the middle. Germline CDR1 is SGHTA and CDR2 is FQGNSA. The CDR3 has 13 amino acids. The CDR3 sequence: CASSYKGPYEQYF. The CDR3 DNA is TGTGCCAGCAGCTACAAGGGCCCCTACGAGCAGTACTTC.

This clonotype was seen a few times. The CDR3 DNA sequence: TGCGCCAGCAGCTTGGACAGGGGGATGTTTGATACGCAGTATTTT. Its protein product is CASSLDRGMFDTQYF. V gene TRBV5-1 combines with J gene TRBJ2-3, with TRBD1 matching 8 bases. Germline V gene sequence: CDR1 SGHRS, CDR2 YFSETQ. This CDR3 has 15 amino acids. The trim removed 0 bases at V and 6 bases at J, leaving 6 bases unmatched. Based on the CDR3 plus reference TRBV5-1 and TRBJ2-3, the full variable domain is KAGVTQTPRYLIKTRGQQVTLSCSPISGHRSVSWYQQTPGQGLQFLFEYFSETQRNKGNFPGRFSGRQFSNSRSEMNVSTLELGDSALYLCASSLDRGMFDTQYFGPGTRLTVL.

The chain is built from TRBV2 and TRBJ2-4; D gene unclear. The CDR3 covers 13 residues. V lost 4 bases and J 2 bases, leaving 6 bases between the germline ends. CDR1 SNHLY and CDR2 FYNNEI come from the germline V gene. The CDR3 DNA is TGTGCCAGCAGTGGGGGTTCCAAAAACATTCAGTACTTC. This translates into CASSGGSKNIQYF.

The table lists this clonotype with a few counts. The chain combines TRBV5-5 with TRBJ2-1, with 10 bases aligning to TRBD2. J lost 8 bases, V lost 2 bases, and 7 bases had no gene match. The CDR3 sequence is 15 residues long. Germline loops: CDR1 SGHKS, CDR2 YYEKEE (reference sequence). As DNA, the CDR3 is TGTGCCAGCAGCTTACGACTAGCGGGTCGGCATGAGCAGTTCTTC. Its translation: CASSLRLAGRHEQFF.

This clonotype came up a few times. V gene TRBV12-3 or TRBV12-4 combines with J gene TRBJ2-1; 10 nucleotides line up with TRBD2. The CDR3 loop spans 20 amino acids. The ends lost 0 bases at V and 1 base at J; junction bases unmatched: 12. CDR3 residues: CASSLAVIAGGARSYNEQFF. The CDR3 DNA sequence: TGTGCCAGCAGTTTAGCGGTGATAGCGGGGGGAGCTAGGTCCTACAATGAGCAGTTCTTC.

The rearrangement joins TRBV12-3 or TRBV12-4 to TRBJ1-2; D unclear. The CDR3 totals 14 residues. V lost 2 bases, J lost 4 bases, and 11 bases lay in between. The chain's CDR3 is CASSLTGLPYGYTF. CDR3 DNA sequence: TGTGCCAGCAGTTTAACCGGTCTTCCCTATGGCTACACCTTC.

The chain recombines TRBV15 with TRBJ2-5; maybe TRBD1 (6 bases). The CDR3 loop spans 12 amino acids. Per the germline V gene, CDR1 is LNHNV and CDR2 is YYDKDF (reference sequence). Trimming stripped 5 bases from V and 4 bases from J, with 8 bases between. The CDR3 here is CATSAGAETQYF. The CDR3 bases are TGTGCCACCAGCGCAGGGGCAGAGACCCAGTACTTC.

This clonotype was counted only a few times. The V call is TRBV6-2 or TRBV6-3, the J call TRBJ2-7; D ambiguous. The germline gives CDR1 MNHEY, CDR2 SVGEGT. The CDR3 has 12 amino acids. V lost 7 bases and J 11 bases, leaving 18 bases between the germline ends. CDR3 in DNA: TGTGCCAGCACAAGACCCCCCCAACCGGAGTACTTC. Translation gives CASTRPPQPEYF.

In this sample, this clonotype turned up a few times. This rearrangement joins TRBV5-1 to TRBJ2-2; the match to TRBD2 covers 13 bases. Germline CDR1 and CDR2: SGHRS and YFSETQ. The V gene end was trimmed by 0 bases and the J gene end by 10 bases; junction bases not matched to a gene: 12. The CDR3 extends over 18 amino acids. The CDR3 DNA follows: TGCGCCAGCAGCTTGGTTCCCCGGACTAGCGGGAGAACTGAGGAGCTGTTTTTT. Translating it yields CASSLVPRTSGRTEELFF.

The chain employs TRBV7-2 and TRBJ2-7, with D possibly called TRBD1 or TRBD2 (5 bases each). Germline CDR1 is SGHTA and CDR2 is FQGNSA. The CDR3 runs 14 residues. V shed 5 bases and J shed 3 bases, with 14 bases lying between them. CDR3 in amino acids: CASSERTGHYEQYF. CDR3 nucleotides: TGTGCCAGCAGCGAACGGACTGGACACTACGAGCAGTACTTC.

Many counts were recorded for this clonotype. The chain uses TRBV20-1 and TRBJ1-1; D remains ambiguous. The germline V and J ends were trimmed by 5 bases and 1 base, with 17 bases remaining between them. The CDR3 totals 15 residues. The germline CDR1 and CDR2 sequences are DFQATT and SNEGSKA (reference sequence). The CDR3 here is CSASYAAAGNTEAFF. The CDR3 DNA reads TGCAGTGCTTCCTATGCAGCCGCGGGGAACACTGAAGCTTTCTTT.

This clonotype was recorded at least ten times. CDR3 loop: CASSRDTRVQPQHF. In DNA form, the CDR3 reads TGTGCCAGCAGCCGGGACACCCGAGTCCAGCCCCAGCATTTT. This sequence joins TRBV12-3 or TRBV12-4 and TRBJ1-5; tentative D call: TRBD1 (6 bases). The CDR3 spans 14 residues. The V and J ends lost 6 bases and 7 bases respectively, with 16 bases between them.

This clonotype has a handful of counts. The chain recombines TRBV6-2 or TRBV6-3 with TRBJ2-1; 11 bases agree with TRBD2. This CDR3 region has 15 residues. The trim removed 7 bases at V and 8 bases at J, leaving 10 bases unmatched. Germline V lookup: CDR1 MNHEY, CDR2 SVGEGT. CDR3 sequence (DNA): TGTGCCAGCAAATTAGCGGGAGGGCCTGTGGATGAGCAGTTCTTC. Protein sequence: CASKLAGGPVDEQFF.

This clonotype was detected ten times or more. The rearrangement uses TRBV7-9 and TRBJ2-1; TRBD2 agrees at 13 bases. Germline CDR1 and CDR2: SEHNR and FQNEAQ (reference sequence). V trimming: 3 bases; J trimming: 7 bases; junction bases outside the gene matches: 3. This CDR3 comprises 15 residues. The CDR3 sequence: CASSLGLAGSNEQFF. DNA for the CDR3: TGTGCCAGCAGCTTGGGACTAGCGGGGTCGAATGAGCAGTTCTTC.

This clonotype was counted a few times. The chain couples TRBV4-2 to TRBJ1-2; D unclear. The germline CDR1 and CDR2 sequences are LGHNA and YNFKEQ. The CDR3 loop spans 13 amino acids. V lost 0 bases, J lost 1 base, and 3 bases lay in between. CDR3 nucleotides: TGTGCCAGCAGCCAAGATAATAACTATGGCTACACCTTC. Protein sequence: CASSQDNNYGYTF.

The gene calls are TRBV14 and TRBJ2-2; D is possibly TRBD2 (5 bases). Germline CDR1 is SGHDN and CDR2 is FVKESK. V was shortened by 4 bases and J by 1 base, with 7 bases between the two germline ends. This CDR3 is 14 amino acids long. The CDR3 DNA reads TGTGCCAGCAGCCCCACTAGGAACACCGGGGAGCTGTTTTTT. Protein: CASSPTRNTGELFF.

The chain has TRBV28 and TRBJ1-6; D remains ambiguous. Trimming removed 2 bases from V and 14 bases from J, with 13 bases in between. This CDR3 is built from 13 residues. Germline V lookup: CDR1 MDHEN, CDR2 SYDVKM. The CDR3 here is CASSLQSKITLHF. The CDR3 coding sequence is TGTGCCAGCAGTTTACAGTCGAAGATAACCCTCCACTTT.

In this sample, this clonotype turned up a few times. CDR3 sequence: CATSRDRGGSKETQYF. The CDR3 DNA is TGTGCCACCAGCAGAGATCGAGGGGGCAGTAAAGAGACCCAGTACTTC. The chain is built from TRBV15 and TRBJ2-5, with TRBD1 matching over 7 bases. The CDR3 is 16 amino acids. V lost 0 bases and J lost 3; bases outside the gene matches: 7. CDR1 LNHNV and CDR2 YYDKDF come from the germline V gene (reference sequence).

In this sample, this clonotype turned up a few times. V usage is TRBV11-2 and J usage is TRBJ2-6, with 7 bases matching TRBD1. CDR3 length equals 18 residues. After removal of 1 base from V and 0 bases from J, the junction contained 6 bases not matched to a gene. CDR1 SGHAT and CDR2 FQNNGV come from the germline V gene. The CDR3 loop reads CASSLGGRGFSGANVLTF. CDR3 DNA: TGTGCCAGCAGCTTAGGTGGCAGGGGGTTCTCTGGGGCCAACGTCCTGACTTTC.

This clonotype was counted a few times. The CDR3, as DNA: TGTGCCAGCAGTTACTCTGGGATAGCGGGGAGCTACGAGCAGTACTTC. Translated, it gives CASSYSGIAGSYEQYF. The chain carries TRBV6-5 and TRBJ2-7, with 8 bases identical to TRBD2. V dropped 0 bases and J dropped 3; count of bases not matched to a gene: 7. The germline CDR1 and CDR2 sequences are MNHEY and SVGAGI. The CDR3 spans 16 residues.

This clonotype was counted between two and nine times. The chain couples TRBV12-3 or TRBV12-4 to TRBJ1-2, with 8 bases aligning to TRBD1. The CDR3 totals 15 residues. The V gene end was trimmed by 0 bases and the J gene end by 6 bases; junction bases not matched to a gene: 6. The CDR3 DNA sequence: TGTGCCAGCAGTTTAGCGTCCAGGGGGCTCGATGGCTACACCTTC. It encodes CASSLASRGLDGYTF.

This clonotype occurred a few times. This chain connects TRBV27 to TRBJ2-7; 9 bases align to TRBD2. The V gene end was trimmed by 5 bases and the J gene end by 5 bases; junction bases not matched to a gene: 13. Germline CDR1 MNHEY, CDR2 SMNVEV (reference sequence). The CDR3 sequence is 16 residues long. CDR3 nucleotides: TGTGCCAGCAGTCCTCTAGGTAGCGGGAGTCCCCACGAGCAGTACTTC. It yields the protein CASSPLGSGSPHEQYF.

This clonotype was detected many times. The chain joins TRBV6-2 or TRBV6-3 to TRBJ2-5; TRBD1 might be the D (5 bases). CDR1 and CDR2 (germline): MNHEY, SVGEGT. CDR3 length equals 15 residues. Trimming took off 5 bases at V and 0 bases at J, with 13 bases between the two ends. CDR3 loop: CASSRLRQNQETQYF. DNA of the CDR3: TGTGCCAGCAGTAGACTTCGACAGAACCAAGAGACCCAGTACTTC.

The chain is built from TRBV20-1 and TRBJ2-7; TRBD2 matches at 13 bases. J gave up 1 base and V 4 bases, and 10 bases lay outside the gene matches. CDR1 and CDR2 from the germline V gene are DFQATT and SNEGSKA (reference sequence). The CDR3 is made up of 17 amino acids. CDR3 DNA: TGCAGTGCTACCAAAGTAGGGACTAGCGGGAAATCCTACGAGCAGTACTTC. Its protein is CSATKVGTSGKSYEQYF.

This clonotype was detected ten times or more. This rearrangement joins TRBV29-1 to TRBJ1-1; 7 positions agree with TRBD1. The CDR3 extends over 12 amino acids. V lost 7 bases and J lost 0; bases outside the gene matches: 2. The germline gives CDR1 SQVTM, CDR2 ANQGSEA. The CDR3 DNA follows: TGCAGCGGGGGACAGCTGAACACTGAAGCTTTCTTT. Its translation is CSGGQLNTEAFF.

The chain links TRBV27 to TRBJ2-7; 7 bases are shared with TRBD2. Trimming removed 8 bases from V and 4 bases from J; junction bases left unmatched: 14. CDR3 length equals 15 residues. Per germline, CDR1 MNHEY and CDR2 SMNVEV (reference sequence). CDR3 in DNA: TGTGCCAGCTCCGCACCCCTCGCGGGGGAATACGAGCAGTACTTC. It encodes CASSAPLAGEYEQYF.

This clonotype was seen a handful of times. This chain connects TRBV2 to TRBJ1-6; D may be TRBD1 (5 bases). V dropped 6 bases and J dropped 8 bases, with 14 bases sitting between them. CDR3 length: 14 amino acids. Germline CDR1 is SNHLY and CDR2 is FYNNEI. CDR3 sequence: CASRRWTLDSPLHF. CDR3 coding DNA: TGTGCCAGCAGGAGGTGGACACTCGATTCACCCCTCCACTTT.

This chain links TRBV30 with TRBJ2-1; 8 bases fit TRBD1. The CDR3 is 15 amino acids. The V and J ends lost 3 bases and 3 bases, in that order; junction bases with no gene match: 7. CDR1 GTSNPN and CDR2 SVGIG come from the germline V gene (reference sequence). CDR3 DNA sequence: TGTGCCTGGAGGGACAGGGCTAAGGTCTACAATGAGCAGTTCTTC. It translates to CAWRDRAKVYNEQFF.

The table lists this clonotype with many counts. V and J are TRBV3-1 and TRBJ1-1; D is uncertain. The V end lost 4 bases, the J end lost 1 base, and 7 bases lay between the germline ends. The germline V gene has CDR1 LGHDT and CDR2 YNNKEL (reference sequence). The length of the CDR3 is 13 residues. CDR3 coding DNA: TGTGCCAGCAGCCCTACAGCGAACACTGAAGCTTTCTTT. Translating gives CASSPTANTEAFF.

The chain has TRBV6-2 or TRBV6-3 and TRBJ2-2; D unclear. This CDR3 has 14 amino acids. From germline, CDR1 is MNHEY and CDR2 SVGEGT. V was pared by 6 bases and J by 7 bases, with 15 bases between. The CDR3: CASSRPYEGGELFF. In DNA, the CDR3 is TGTGCCAGCAGCCGTCCTTATGAAGGCGGGGAGCTGTTTTTT.